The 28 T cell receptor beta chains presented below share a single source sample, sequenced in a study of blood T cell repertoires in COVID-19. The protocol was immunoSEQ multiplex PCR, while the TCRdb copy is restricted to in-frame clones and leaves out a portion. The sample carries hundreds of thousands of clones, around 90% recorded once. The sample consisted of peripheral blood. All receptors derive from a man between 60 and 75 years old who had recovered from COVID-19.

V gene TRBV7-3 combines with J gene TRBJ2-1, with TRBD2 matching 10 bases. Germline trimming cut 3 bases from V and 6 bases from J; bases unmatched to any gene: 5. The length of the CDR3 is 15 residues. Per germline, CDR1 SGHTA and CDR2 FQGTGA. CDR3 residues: CASSFSGGNFNEQFF. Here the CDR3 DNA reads TGTGCCAGCAGCTTTAGCGGGGGGAATTTCAATGAGCAGTTCTTC.

The CDR3 bases are TGTGCCAGCAGTTTCTCCAGTAGGGGAACGAATCAGCCCCAGCATTTT. Encoded protein: CASSFSSRGTNQPQHF. The chain uses TRBV28 and TRBJ1-5, with D perhaps TRBD1 (5 bases). V shed 3 bases and J shed 4 bases, with 16 bases lying between them. The CDR3 extends over 16 amino acids. CDR1 and CDR2 (germline): MDHEN, SYDVKM.

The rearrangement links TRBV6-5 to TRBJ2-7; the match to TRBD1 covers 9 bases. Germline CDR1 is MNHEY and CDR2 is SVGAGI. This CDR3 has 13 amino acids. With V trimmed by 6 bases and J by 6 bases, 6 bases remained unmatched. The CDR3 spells CASRWTGASEQYF. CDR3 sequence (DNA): TGTGCCAGCAGGTGGACAGGGGCCTCCGAGCAGTACTTC.

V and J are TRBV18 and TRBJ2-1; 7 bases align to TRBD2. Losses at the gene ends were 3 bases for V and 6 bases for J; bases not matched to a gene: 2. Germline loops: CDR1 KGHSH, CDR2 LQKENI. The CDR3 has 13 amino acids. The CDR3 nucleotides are TGTGCCAGCTCACCGGCTAGCGGCAATGAGCAGTTCTTC. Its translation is CASSPASGNEQFF. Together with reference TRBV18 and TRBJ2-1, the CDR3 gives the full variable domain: NAGVMQNPRHLVRRRGQEARLRCSPMKGHSHVYWYRQLPEEGLKFMVYLQKENIIDESGMPKERFSAEFPKEGPSILRIQQVVRGDSAAYFCASSPASGNEQFFGPGTRLTVL.

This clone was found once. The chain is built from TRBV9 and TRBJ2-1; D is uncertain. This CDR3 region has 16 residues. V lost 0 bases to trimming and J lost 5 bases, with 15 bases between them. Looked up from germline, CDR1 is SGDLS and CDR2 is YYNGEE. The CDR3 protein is CASSVGGLQSHNEQFF. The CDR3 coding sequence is TGTGCCAGCAGCGTAGGTGGCTTGCAGTCGCACAATGAGCAGTTCTTC.

In DNA form, the CDR3 reads TGTGCCAGCAGTTTATGGCGAGATACGCAGTATTTT. Its translation is CASSLWRDTQYF. The V gene is TRBV28, the J gene TRBJ2-3; no clear D gene. This CDR3 is 12 amino acids long. Germline assignment: CDR1 MDHEN and CDR2 SYDVKM. Trimming took 0 bases from V and 5 from J, leaving 3 bases between them.

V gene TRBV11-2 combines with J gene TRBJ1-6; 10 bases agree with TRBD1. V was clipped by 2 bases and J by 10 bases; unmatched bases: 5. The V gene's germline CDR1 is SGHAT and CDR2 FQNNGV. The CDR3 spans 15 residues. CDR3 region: CASSLSGTGVSPLHF. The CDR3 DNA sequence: TGTGCCAGCAGCTTATCCGGGACAGGGGTGTCACCCCTCCACTTT.

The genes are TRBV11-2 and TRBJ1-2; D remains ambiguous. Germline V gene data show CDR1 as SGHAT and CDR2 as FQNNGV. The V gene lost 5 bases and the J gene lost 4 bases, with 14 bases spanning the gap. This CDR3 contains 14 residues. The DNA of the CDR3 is TGTGCCAGCAGCCTACTCGAAGGCGGCTATGGCTACACCTTC. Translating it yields CASSLLEGGYGYTF.

In nucleotides, the CDR3 is TGCAGCGTCCGGGACAGCTCCTATAATTCACCCCTCCACTTT. The encoded protein is CSVRDSSYNSPLHF. The chain has TRBV29-1 and TRBJ1-6, with TRBD1 matching over 7 bases. The CDR3 length is 14 residues. V lost 6 bases to trimming and J lost 0 bases; unmatched junction nucleotides: 2. Germline lookup yields CDR1 SQVTM and CDR2 ANQGSEA.

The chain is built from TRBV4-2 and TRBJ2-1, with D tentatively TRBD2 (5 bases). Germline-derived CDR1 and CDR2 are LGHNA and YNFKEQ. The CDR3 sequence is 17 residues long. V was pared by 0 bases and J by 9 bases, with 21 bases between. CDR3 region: CASSQDVRRNRGSEQFF. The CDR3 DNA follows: TGTGCCAGCAGCCAAGATGTACGGAGGAATCGGGGTTCTGAGCAGTTCTTC.

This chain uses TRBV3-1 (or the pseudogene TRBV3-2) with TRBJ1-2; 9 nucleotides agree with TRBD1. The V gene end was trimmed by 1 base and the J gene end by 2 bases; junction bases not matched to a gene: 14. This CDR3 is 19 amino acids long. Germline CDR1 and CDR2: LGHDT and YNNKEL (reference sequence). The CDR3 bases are TGTGCCAGCAGCCAAGGAGGGAAAGGACAGGGGTCATCCAACTATGGCTACACCTTC. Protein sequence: CASSQGGKGQGSSNYGYTF.

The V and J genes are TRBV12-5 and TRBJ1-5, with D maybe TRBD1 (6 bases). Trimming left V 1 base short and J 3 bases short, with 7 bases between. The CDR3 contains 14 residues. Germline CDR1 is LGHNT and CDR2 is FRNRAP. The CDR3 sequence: CASGLGDTNQPQHF. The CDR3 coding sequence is TGTGCTAGTGGTTTGGGGGACACCAATCAGCCCCAGCATTTT.

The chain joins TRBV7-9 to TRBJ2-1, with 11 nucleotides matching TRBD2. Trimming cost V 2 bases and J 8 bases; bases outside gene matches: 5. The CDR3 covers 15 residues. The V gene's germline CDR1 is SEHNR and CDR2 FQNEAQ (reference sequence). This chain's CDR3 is CASSLLAGGGDEQFF. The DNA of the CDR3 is TGTGCCAGCAGCTTACTAGCGGGAGGCGGCGATGAGCAGTTCTTC. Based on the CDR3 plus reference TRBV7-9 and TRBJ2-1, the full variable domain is DTGVSQNPRHKITKRGQNVTFRCDPISEHNRLYWYRQTLGQGPEFLTYFQNEAQLEKSRLLSDRFSAERPKGSFSTLEIQRTEQGDSAMYLCASSLLAGGGDEQFFGPGTRLTVL.

CDR3 in DNA: TGTGCCACCAGCAGGCAACAGGGAATCTATGGCTACACCTTC. This gives the protein CATSRQQGIYGYTF. The V call is TRBV15, the J call TRBJ1-2; D might be TRBD1 (6 bases). The CDR3 has 14 residues. Per the germline V gene, CDR1 is LNHNV and CDR2 is YYDKDF (reference sequence). The germline V and J ends were trimmed by 3 bases and 4 bases, with 12 bases remaining between them.

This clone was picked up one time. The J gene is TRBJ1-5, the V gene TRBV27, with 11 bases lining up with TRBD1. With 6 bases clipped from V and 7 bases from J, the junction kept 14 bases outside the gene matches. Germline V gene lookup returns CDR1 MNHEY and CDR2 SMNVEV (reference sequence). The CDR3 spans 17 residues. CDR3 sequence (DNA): TGTGCCAGCAGCCCCGGGACAGGGGGGTTAAGGGGGCAGCCCCAGCATTTT. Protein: CASSPGTGGLRGQPQHF.

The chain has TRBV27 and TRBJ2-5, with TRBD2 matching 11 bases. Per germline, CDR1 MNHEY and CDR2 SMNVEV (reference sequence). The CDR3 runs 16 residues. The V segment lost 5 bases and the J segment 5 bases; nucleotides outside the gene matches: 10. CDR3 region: CASSPLLAGGRETQYF. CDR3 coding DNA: TGTGCCAGCAGTCCCCTATTAGCGGGGGGGCGGGAGACCCAGTACTTC.

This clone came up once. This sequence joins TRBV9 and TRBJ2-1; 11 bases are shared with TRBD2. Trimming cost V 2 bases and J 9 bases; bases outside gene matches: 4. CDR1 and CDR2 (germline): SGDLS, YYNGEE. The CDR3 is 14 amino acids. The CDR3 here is CASSVSGRALEQFF. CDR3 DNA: TGTGCCAGCAGCGTTAGCGGGAGGGCCCTTGAGCAGTTCTTC. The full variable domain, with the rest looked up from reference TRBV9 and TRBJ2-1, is DSGVTQTPKHLITATGQRVTLRCSPRSGDLSVYWYQQSLDQGLQFLIQYYNGEERAKGNILERFSAQQFPDLHSELNLSSLELGDSALYFCASSVSGRALEQFFGPGTRLTVL.

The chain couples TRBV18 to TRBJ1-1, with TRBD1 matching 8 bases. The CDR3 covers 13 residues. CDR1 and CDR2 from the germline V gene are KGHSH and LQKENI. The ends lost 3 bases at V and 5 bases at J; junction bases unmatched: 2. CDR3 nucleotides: TGTGCCAGCTCACCGACAGGGGTTACTGAAGCTTTCTTT. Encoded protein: CASSPTGVTEAFF.

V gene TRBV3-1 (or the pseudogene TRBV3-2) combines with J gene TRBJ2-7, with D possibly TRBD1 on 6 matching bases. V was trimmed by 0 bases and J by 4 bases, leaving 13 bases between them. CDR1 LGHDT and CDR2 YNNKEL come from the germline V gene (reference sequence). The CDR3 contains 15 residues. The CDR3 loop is CASSQDSTGPYEQYF. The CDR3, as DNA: TGTGCCAGCAGCCAAGATTCGACAGGCCCATACGAGCAGTACTTC.

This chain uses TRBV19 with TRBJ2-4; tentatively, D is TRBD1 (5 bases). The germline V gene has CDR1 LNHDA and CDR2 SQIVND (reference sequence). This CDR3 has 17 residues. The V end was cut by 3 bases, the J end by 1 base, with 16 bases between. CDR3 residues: CASSIFSKGPAKNIQYF. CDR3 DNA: TGTGCCAGTAGTATTTTTAGTAAGGGGCCGGCCAAAAACATTCAGTACTTC.

CDR3 DNA: TGTGCCACCAGTGATTCCGCAGGGGGTCATGGCTACACCTTC. It encodes CATSDSAGGHGYTF. The chain has TRBV24-1 and TRBJ1-2, with TRBD1 matching 7 bases. The CDR3 length is 14 residues. Trimming took 2 bases from V and 6 from J; bases not matched to a gene: 5. Germline loops: CDR1 KGHDR, CDR2 SFDVKD.

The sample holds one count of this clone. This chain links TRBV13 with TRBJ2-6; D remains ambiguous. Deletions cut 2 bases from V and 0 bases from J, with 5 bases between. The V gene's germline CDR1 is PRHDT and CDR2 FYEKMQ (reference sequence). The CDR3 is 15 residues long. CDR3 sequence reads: CASSLTPSGANVLTF. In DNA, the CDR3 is TGTGCCAGCAGCTTAACTCCCTCTGGGGCCAACGTCCTGACTTTC.

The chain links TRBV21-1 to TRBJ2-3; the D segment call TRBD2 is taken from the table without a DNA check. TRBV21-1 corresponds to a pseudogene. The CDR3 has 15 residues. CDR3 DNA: TGTGCCAGCAGCACAACGAGGGGGGGTACAGATACGCAGTATTTT. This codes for CASSTTRGGTDTQYF.

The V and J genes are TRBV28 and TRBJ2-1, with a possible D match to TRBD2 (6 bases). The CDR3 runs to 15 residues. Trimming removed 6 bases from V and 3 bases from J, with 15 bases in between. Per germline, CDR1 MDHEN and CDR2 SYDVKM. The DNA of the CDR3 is TGTGCCAGCAGCCGTACTAGCTCTGGCTACAATGAGCAGTTCTTC. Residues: CASSRTSSGYNEQFF.

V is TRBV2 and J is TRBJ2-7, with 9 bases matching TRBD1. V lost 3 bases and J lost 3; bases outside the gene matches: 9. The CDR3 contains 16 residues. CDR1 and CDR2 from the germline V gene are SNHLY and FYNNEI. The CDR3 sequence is CASSEARDRAGYEQYF. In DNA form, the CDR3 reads TGTGCCAGCAGTGAGGCTAGGGACAGGGCAGGCTACGAGCAGTACTTC.

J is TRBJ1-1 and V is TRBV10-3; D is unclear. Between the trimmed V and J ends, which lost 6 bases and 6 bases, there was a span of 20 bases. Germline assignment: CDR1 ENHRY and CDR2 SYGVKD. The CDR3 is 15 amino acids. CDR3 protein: CAISAPGAIRAEAFF. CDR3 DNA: TGTGCCATCAGCGCACCGGGAGCTATTAGGGCTGAAGCTTTCTTT.

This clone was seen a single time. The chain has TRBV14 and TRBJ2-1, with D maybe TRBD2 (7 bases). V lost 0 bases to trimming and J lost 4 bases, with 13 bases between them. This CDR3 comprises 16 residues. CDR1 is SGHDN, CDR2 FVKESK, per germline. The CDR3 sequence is CASSQDRGGWYNEQFF. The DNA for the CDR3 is TGTGCCAGCAGCCAAGATAGGGGGGGCTGGTACAATGAGCAGTTCTTC.

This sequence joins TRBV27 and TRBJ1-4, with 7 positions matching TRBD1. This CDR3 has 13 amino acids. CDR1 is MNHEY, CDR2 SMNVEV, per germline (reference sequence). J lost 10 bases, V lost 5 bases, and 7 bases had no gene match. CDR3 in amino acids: CASSPRQGIKLFF. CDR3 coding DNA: TGTGCCAGCAGTCCCCGACAGGGAATAAAACTGTTTTTT.